This TCR beta chain was identified during a study of T cell responses to AZD1222 COVID-19 vaccine. Notes on the study in general: The study found vaccine-associated CD4 TCRs spanning spike, dominant at 160-218 and 743-854.

Germline CDR1 reads SGHRS; CDR2 reads YFSETQ. The CDR3 length is 14 residues. V lost 0 bases and J lost 1, with 5 bases in between. Only in-frame clones appear in the TCRdb table, and some are missing; sequencing was by immunoSEQ multiplex PCR. The sample consists of roughly 100,000 clones, over 70% of them appearing once. Worth noting for this clone: Its antigen is not known. The sample has other DNA sequences that encode this CDR3 too.

This receptor was taken from an adult in good health. The sample was peripheral blood, taken on day 0 of AZD1222 vaccination. The V gene is TRBV5-1, the J gene TRBJ1-3; D call uncertain. The CDR3 DNA sequence: TGCGCCAGCAGCTTGGGGGCTTCTGGAAACACCATATATTTT. Translation gives CASSLGASGNTIYF.